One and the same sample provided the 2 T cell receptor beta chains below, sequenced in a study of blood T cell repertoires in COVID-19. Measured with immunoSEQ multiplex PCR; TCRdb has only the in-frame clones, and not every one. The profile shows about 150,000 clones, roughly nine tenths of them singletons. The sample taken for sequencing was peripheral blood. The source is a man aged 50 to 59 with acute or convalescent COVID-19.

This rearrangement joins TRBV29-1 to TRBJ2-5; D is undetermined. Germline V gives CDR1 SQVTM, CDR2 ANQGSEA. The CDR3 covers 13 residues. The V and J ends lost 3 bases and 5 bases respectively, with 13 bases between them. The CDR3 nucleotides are TGCAGCGTTGATGCGGCATTGAGGGAGACCCAGTACTTC. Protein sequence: CSVDAALRETQYF.

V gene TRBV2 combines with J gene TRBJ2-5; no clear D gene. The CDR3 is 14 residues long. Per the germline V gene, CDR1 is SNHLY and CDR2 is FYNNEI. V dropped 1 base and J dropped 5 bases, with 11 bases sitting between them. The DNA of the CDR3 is TGTGCCAGCAGTGAAGAGGCAGGCCGGGAGACCCAGTACTTC. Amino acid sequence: CASSEEAGRETQYF. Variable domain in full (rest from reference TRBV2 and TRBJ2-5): EPEVTQTPSHQVTQMGQEVILRCVPISNHLYFYWYRQILGQKVEFLVSFYNNEISEKSEIFDDQFSVERPDGSNFTLKIRSTKLEDSAMYFCASSEEAGRETQYFGPGTRLLVL.